Below are 23 T cell receptor beta chains sequenced from a single sample in a study of T cell responses to AZD1222 COVID-19 vaccine. Using immunoSEQ multiplex PCR, the repertoire was profiled, and TCRdb retains in-frame clones only, with some absent. The table has more than 85,000 clones, 80% to 90% seen once. The sample consisted of peripheral blood, taken on day 0 of AZD1222 vaccination. These receptors were collected from an adult in good health.

The genes are TRBV19 and TRBJ1-5; 7 bases agree with TRBD1. V gave up 7 bases and J gave up 8 bases; unmatched junction bases: 14. CDR1 and CDR2 from the germline V gene are LNHDA and SQIVND (reference sequence). The CDR3 contains 15 residues. The DNA of the CDR3 is TGTGCCAGTACCTTGGGACAGCTAGAGTTGAAGCCCCAGCATTTT. Translated, it gives CASTLGQLELKPQHF.

This clone was detected a few times. V gene TRBV7-8 combines with J gene TRBJ2-4; the D gene could be TRBD1 or TRBD2 (5 bases each). The CDR3 consists of 18 residues. Trimming left V 1 base short and J 1 base short, with 17 bases between. Germline CDR1 and CDR2: SGHVS and FQNEAQ. CDR3 sequence reads: CASSLESMGVWAKNIQYF. The CDR3 nucleotides are TGTGCCAGCAGCTTAGAGTCTATGGGGGTTTGGGCCAAAAACATTCAGTACTTC.

This clone has just one count. This chain links TRBV19 with TRBJ2-2; 8 bases are a match to TRBD1. Germline CDR1 is LNHDA and CDR2 is SQIVND (reference sequence). Trimming took 5 bases from V and 1 from J; bases not matched to a gene: 3. The CDR3 covers 15 residues. The CDR3: CASSPGTGNTGELFF. DNA of the CDR3: TGTGCCAGTAGTCCGGGGACAGGGAACACCGGGGAGCTGTTTTTT.

CDR3 DNA: TGTGCCAGCAGACAGTATAGCAATCAGCCCCAGCATTTT. It translates to CASRQYSNQPQHF. The chain uses TRBV6-5 and TRBJ1-5; D uncertain. V lost 6 bases to trimming and J lost 0 bases, with 6 bases between them. The germline V gene encodes CDR1 MNHEY and CDR2 SVGAGI. CDR3 length: 13 amino acids.

The chain couples TRBV30 to TRBJ1-5; D is ambiguous. This CDR3 has 13 residues. Germline CDR1 GTSNPN, CDR2 SVGIG (reference sequence). The V gene lost 4 bases and the J gene lost 6 bases, with 13 bases spanning the gap. The DNA of the CDR3 is TGTGCCTGGACGGATGTAGGTGGTCAGCCCCAGCATTTT. Translating gives CAWTDVGGQPQHF. Filled out from reference TRBV30 and TRBJ1-5, the complete variable domain reads SQTIHQWPATLVQPVGSPLSLECTVEGTSNPNLYWYRQAAGRGLQLLFYSVGIGQISSEVPQNLSASRPQDRQFILSSKKLLLSDSGFYLCAWTDVGGQPQHFGDGTRLSIL.

As DNA, the CDR3 is TGTGCCAGCAGACGTCGACAGGCCGCCTACGAGCAGTACTTC. It encodes CASRRRQAAYEQYF. The J gene is TRBJ2-7, the V gene TRBV28; the D gene is possibly TRBD1 (6 bases). Germline CDR1 is MDHEN and CDR2 is SYDVKM. The CDR3 has 14 residues. V was shortened by 6 bases and J by 2 bases, with 14 bases between the two germline ends.

The genes are TRBV5-1 and TRBJ2-3; no reliable D call. The CDR3 consists of 14 residues. Between the trimmed V and J ends, which lost 0 bases and 3 bases, there was a span of 8 bases. Germline CDR1 and CDR2: SGHRS and YFSETQ. For the CDR3, the DNA is TGCGCCAGCAGCTTGGAGGCCACAACAGATACGCAGTATTTT. It specifies CASSLEATTDTQYF.

This chain connects TRBV4-2 to TRBJ1-5; 9 positions match TRBD1. Germline CDR1 is LGHNA and CDR2 is YNFKEQ. V shed 0 bases and J 7 bases; nucleotides not matched to a gene: 7. The CDR3 totals 16 residues. The CDR3, as DNA: TGTGCCAGCAGCCAAGATGCTACAGGGGGCCACCAGCCCCAGCATTTT. Translating it yields CASSQDATGGHQPQHF.

This clone was observed at least ten times. This chain uses TRBV4-1 with TRBJ2-7, with a possible D match to TRBD2 (5 bases). Per germline, CDR1 MGHRA and CDR2 YSYEKL. V was clipped by 0 bases and J by 2 bases, with 14 bases between them. The CDR3 extends over 16 amino acids. In DNA, the CDR3 is TGCGCCAGCAGCCAAGATTCGGGAACAAGGACCTACGAGCAGTACTTC. Protein product: CASSQDSGTRTYEQYF.

The chain is built from TRBV7-9 and TRBJ2-7, with 9 bases fitting TRBD1. V shed 5 bases, J shed 9 bases, and the junction held 8 bases outside the gene matches. Germline V gene data show CDR1 as SEHNR and CDR2 as FQNEAQ (reference sequence). This CDR3 region has 13 residues. CDR3 coding DNA: TGTGCCAGCAGCGTCGGACAGGGGCTTAGGCAGTACTTC. Its translation is CASSVGQGLRQYF.

V is TRBV5-1 and J is TRBJ1-5; a possible D gene is TRBD1 (5 bases). The CDR3 is made up of 16 amino acids. Germline lookup yields CDR1 SGHRS and CDR2 YFSETQ. V was shortened by 4 bases and J by 1 base, with 15 bases between the two germline ends. CDR3 sequence: CASSESGTSSNQPQHF. The CDR3 bases are TGCGCCAGCAGCGAATCCGGGACTTCCAGCAATCAGCCCCAGCATTTT. Based on the CDR3 plus reference TRBV5-1 and TRBJ1-5, the full variable domain is KAGVTQTPRYLIKTRGQQVTLSCSPISGHRSVSWYQQTPGQGLQFLFEYFSETQRNKGNFPGRFSGRQFSNSRSEMNVSTLELGDSALYLCASSESGTSSNQPQHFGDGTRLSIL.

The genes are TRBV7-3 and TRBJ2-7; TRBD2 matches at 12 bases. The CDR3 runs to 15 residues. Germline CDR1 is SGHTA and CDR2 is FQGTGA. The J segment lost 4 bases and the V segment lost 4 bases, leaving 5 bases of the junction unmatched. The CDR3 loop reads CASSYLAGGVYEQYF. CDR3 in DNA: TGTGCCAGCAGCTATCTAGCGGGAGGGGTGTACGAGCAGTACTTC.

This chain connects TRBV28 to TRBJ1-3, with a tentative D call TRBD1 (6 bases). Deletions cut 10 bases from V and 4 bases from J, with 11 bases between. CDR3 length equals 12 residues. Germline CDR1 is MDHEN and CDR2 is SYDVKM. CDR3 loop: CATRTAGNTIYF. In DNA, the CDR3 is TGTGCCACCAGGACAGCAGGAAACACCATATATTTT.

CDR3 residues: CASSLSIQGWDTQYF. The DNA for the CDR3 is TGTGCCAGCAGTTTATCGATCCAGGGGTGGGATACGCAGTATTTT. This sequence joins TRBV27 and TRBJ2-3, with a tentative D call TRBD1 (6 bases). The CDR3 totals 15 residues. Germline CDR1 is MNHEY and CDR2 is SMNVEV (reference sequence). Trimming took 0 bases from V and 6 from J, leaving 13 bases between them.

The chain is built from TRBV19 and TRBJ1-2; TRBD1 aligns across 9 bases. Trimming removed 4 bases from V and 3 bases from J; junction bases left unmatched: 6. The CDR3 is 15 amino acids. Germline-derived CDR1 and CDR2 are LNHDA and SQIVND (reference sequence). The CDR3 loop reads CASSTTGGGYYGYTF. DNA of the CDR3: TGTGCCAGTAGTACCACAGGGGGCGGGTACTATGGCTACACCTTC.

The rearrangement links TRBV7-8 to TRBJ2-3, with D unclear. The germline gives CDR1 SGHVS, CDR2 FQNEAQ. Trimming cost V 3 bases and J 7 bases, with 11 bases left between them. The CDR3 spans 13 residues. The CDR3 DNA sequence: TGTGCCAGCAGCTTCTTGCCGGTCTATACGCAGTATTTT. It yields the protein CASSFLPVYTQYF. The complete variable domain, with remaining parts taken from reference TRBV7-8 and TRBJ2-3, reads GAGVSQSPRYKVAKRGQDVALRCDPISGHVSLFWYQQALGQGPEFLTYFQNEAQLDKSGLPSDRFFAERPEGSVSTLKIQRTQQEDSAVYLCASSFLPVYTQYFGPGTRLTVL.

This chain uses TRBV25-1 with TRBJ1-2; TRBD1 is a possible D gene (5 bases). This CDR3 is 13 amino acids long. CDR1 is MGHDK, CDR2 SYGVNS, per germline. V lost 4 bases to trimming and J lost 4 bases, with 10 bases between them. The DNA for the CDR3 is TGTGCCAGCAGTGTGGGGGACGGCTATGGCTACACCTTC. Amino acid sequence: CASSVGDGYGYTF.

The table lists this clone with a few counts. The CDR3 here is CASSSIPEEAFF. CDR3 in DNA: TGTGCCAGCAGTTCCATACCAGAAGAAGCTTTCTTT. V gene TRBV28 combines with J gene TRBJ1-1; D gene ambiguous. The V end was cut by 4 bases, the J end by 8 bases, with 11 bases between. The germline V gene has CDR1 MDHEN and CDR2 SYDVKM. CDR3 size: 12 residues.

The genes are TRBV5-1 and TRBJ2-7; no firm D call. The germline V and J ends were trimmed by 1 base and 4 bases, with 6 bases remaining between them. From germline, CDR1 is SGHRS and CDR2 YFSETQ. The CDR3 sequence is 12 residues long. The CDR3 DNA sequence: TGCGCCAGCAGCTTGTATGGTTACGAGCAGTACTTC. It specifies CASSLYGYEQYF.

CDR3 in DNA: TGCGCCAGCAGCTTGTACCACGAGCAGTACTTC. Translation: CASSLYHEQYF. The chain recombines TRBV5-1 with TRBJ2-7; unclear D gene. V gave up 1 base and J gave up 5 bases, with 4 bases separating them. Germline CDR1 reads SGHRS; CDR2 reads YFSETQ. The CDR3 length is 11 residues. Using reference TRBV5-1 and TRBJ2-7 for the parts outside the CDR3, the full variable domain is KAGVTQTPRYLIKTRGQQVTLSCSPISGHRSVSWYQQTPGQGLQFLFEYFSETQRNKGNFPGRFSGRQFSNSRSEMNVSTLELGDSALYLCASSLYHEQYFGPGTRLTVT.

In this sample, this clone turned up a few times. The V call is TRBV19, the J call TRBJ2-1; D gene unclear. Trimming took 7 bases from V and 6 from J, leaving 13 bases between them. In germline, CDR1 is LNHDA, CDR2 SQIVND (reference sequence). This CDR3 has 13 residues. In DNA, the CDR3 is TGTGCCAGTAACAAGCCGGAATCCAATGAGCAGTTCTTC. This gives the protein CASNKPESNEQFF. Looking up the rest from reference TRBV19 and TRBJ2-1 gives the full variable domain: DGGITQSPKYLFRKEGQNVTLSCEQNLNHDAMYWYRQDPGQGLRLIYYSQIVNDFQKGDIAEGYSVSREKKESFPLTVTSAQKNPTAFYLCASNKPESNEQFFGPGTRLTVL.

Only a few counts were recorded for this clone. The chain is built from TRBV7-2 and TRBJ2-1, with a possible D match to TRBD1 (6 bases). Germline lookup yields CDR1 SGHTA and CDR2 FQGNSA. Trimming took 4 bases from V and 1 from J, leaving 11 bases between them. The CDR3 runs 15 residues. For the CDR3, the DNA is TGTGCCAGCAGCTCCGCCGGGACATCCTACAATGAGCAGTTCTTC. It translates to CASSSAGTSYNEQFF.

The chain uses TRBV14 and TRBJ1-4; D is unresolved. The CDR3 spans 13 residues. Per the germline V gene, CDR1 is SGHDN and CDR2 is FVKESK. V lost 0 bases to trimming and J lost 14 bases, with 13 bases between them. The CDR3 DNA reads TGTGCCAGCAGCCAAGAGGAACATCTCGGGCTGTTTTTT. Amino acid sequence: CASSQEEHLGLFF.